This TCR beta chain was sequenced for a study of CD8 T cell repertoires and HIV-1 epitope variants. This clone was seen more than once but under ten times. There are 13 residues in the CDR3. V gave up 2 bases and J gave up 4 bases, with 6 bases separating them. Germline CDR1 and CDR2: MNHNS and SASEGT. The table came from immunoSEQ multiplex PCR; TCRdb's copy has only in-frame clones and leaves some out. This sample has some 87,000 clones; over 70% occur once, and the top ten carry roughly 25%. V usage is TRBV6-1 and J usage is TRBJ1-5; unclear D gene. Sequenced material: uncultured baseline CD8+ T cells from peripheral blood mononuclear cells (PBMCs). The TCR originated in a male donor with HIV. The CDR3 loop is CASSEQVNQPQHF. CDR3 nucleotide sequence: TGTGCCAGCAGTGAACAGGTTAATCAGCCCCAGCATTTT.